This T cell receptor (beta chain) was retrieved from a study of T cell responses to AZD1222 COVID-19 vaccine. TCRdb keeps only in-frame clones here, not all; method: immunoSEQ multiplex PCR. This table has 83,000 or so clones, around 93% appearing once. V lost 4 bases and J lost 1, with 8 bases in between. Germline V gene sequence: CDR1 SGHRS, CDR2 YFSETQ. The CDR3 sequence is 13 residues long. The sequence was obtained from an adult who received the AZD1222 COVID-19 vaccine. The V gene is TRBV5-1, the J gene TRBJ1-1, with no clear D. The specimen comprised peripheral blood, sampled 28 days after the second AZD1222 dose. The DNA for the CDR3 is TGCGCCAGCAGCGAGGACGGGAACACTGAAGCTTTCTTT. It codes for CASSEDGNTEAFF.